This T cell receptor (beta chain) was retrieved from a study of T cell responses to AZD1222 COVID-19 vaccine. Clones were sequenced by immunoSEQ multiplex PCR, and TCRdb holds only the in-frame ones, with some missing. Among under 150,000 clones, 92% were seen once, and the ten largest hold 9% to 9.5%. This sequence originates from an adult who received the AZD1222 COVID-19 vaccine. The sequenced sample was peripheral blood, obtained 28 days after the second AZD1222 dose.

The CDR3: CATSGSQGENTEAFF. CDR3 nucleotide sequence: TGTGCCACCAGTGGCAGCCAGGGGGAGAACACTGAAGCTTTCTTT. The chain couples TRBV24-1 to TRBJ1-1, with TRBD1 matching over 7 bases. V shed 5 bases, J shed 1 base, and the junction held 6 bases outside the gene matches. The CDR3 consists of 15 residues. Germline CDR1 and CDR2: KGHDR and SFDVKD.